These 24 T cell receptor beta chains share one sample of origin, sequenced in a study of tissue T cells after allogeneic stem cell transplantation. The time point was: mouse harvest day 7 after allogeneic transplant. Mouse grafts combined 10^7 T-cell-depleted bone marrow cells with 10^6 splenic CD5+ T cells. The assay was immunoSEQ multiplex PCR, and TCRdb's table has in-frame clones only and misses some. Of roughly 9,000 clones listed, over 40% are singletons. Specimen: gut tissue. The origin of the receptors is a female BALB/c mouse given C57BL/6 T cells with graft-versus-host disease after an allogeneic hematopoietic cell transplant.

As to this clone: Genes and germline come from the mouse. Read coverage stops 1 residue before the CDR3 terminus; the germline J gene supplies the remainder. The genes are TRBV23 and TRBJ2-1; TRBD1 reflects the table's D call only, with no check against the DNA. The length of the CDR3 is 14 residues. Per the germline V gene, CDR1 is KGHTA and CDR2 is FQNQQP. The CDR3 here is CSSSQWSADAEQFF. The sequenced part of the CDR3 DNA is TGCTCCAGCAGTCAATGGTCAGCGGATGCTGAGCAGTTC.

With respect to this clone: Gene names and germline match the mouse. The CDR3 is cut off 1 residue early in the read; its end comes from the germline J gene. V and J are TRBV26 and TRBJ2-3; D perhaps matches TRBD1 (5 bases). V was trimmed by 4 bases and J by 0 bases, leaving 8 bases between them. This CDR3 spans 14 amino acids. The V gene's germline CDR1 is KGHPV and CDR2 FQNQEV (reference sequence). The CDR3 bases that were read are TGTGCCAGCAGTCCGACAGCTAGTGCAGAAACGCTGTAT. Translating gives CASSPTASAETLY. The entire CDR3 reads CASSPTASAETLYF.

Points on this clone: Genes here carry mouse names. The read comes to an end 1 residue before the CDR3 does, leaving the germline J gene to fill in the end. The chain uses TRBV26 and TRBJ2-3; 7 nucleotides agree with TRBD2. The CDR3 spans 14 residues. Trimming at V came to 3 bases and at J to 0 bases, leaving 0 bases not matched to a gene. The germline gives CDR1 KGHPV, CDR2 FQNQEV (reference sequence). The part of the CDR3 DNA that was read is TGTGCCAGCAGTCTCTGGGGGAGTGCAGAAACGCTGTAT. Its protein is CASSLWGSAETLY. The CDR3 in its entirety is CASSLWGSAETLYF. The whole variable domain, filled in from reference TRBV26 and TRBJ2-3, reads NSKVIQTPRYLVKGQGQKAKMRCIPEKGHPVVFWYQQNKNNEFKFLINFQNQEVLQQIDMTEKRFSAECPSNSPCSLEIQSSEAGDSALYLCASSLWGSAETLYFGSGTRLTVL.

Regarding this clone: One end of the junction fails to match germline, which may point to a read error. The genes and germline here are from mouse. The DNA ends 1 residue before the CDR3 does, and the rest of the CDR3 is filled in from the germline J gene. The chain couples TRBV3 to TRBJ1-2; D gene unclear. This CDR3 comprises 13 residues. Germline-derived CDR1 and CDR2 are SNHLY and FYNGKV (reference sequence). The CDR3 sequence is CAGSLGLNSDYTF. The covered CDR3 bases are TGTGCCGGCAGCTTAGGACTTAACTCCGACTACACC.

Concerning this clone: Genes and germline are mouse. The CDR3 sequence: CASGDLSNERLFF. The sequenced CDR3 bases are TGTGCCAGCGGTGACCTTTCCAACGAAAGATTATTT. The rearrangement links TRBV13-2 to TRBJ1-4; D is undetermined. Sequencing ends 1 residue short of the CDR3 end; the germline J gene provides the rest. Between the trimmed V and J ends, which lost 2 bases and 0 bases, there was a span of 2 bases. Germline V gives CDR1 NNHNN, CDR2 SYGAGS (reference sequence). The CDR3 consists of 13 residues.

This clone came up a few times. Mouse gene names and germline throughout. The sequence runs out 1 residue before the end of the CDR3; the remainder is reconstructed from the germline J gene. The chain has TRBV3 and TRBJ1-4; no reliable D call. The V gene lost 5 bases and the J gene lost 1 base, with 11 bases spanning the gap. This CDR3 region has 15 residues. Germline assignment: CDR1 SNHLY and CDR2 FYNGKV (reference sequence). The sequenced CDR3 bases are TGTGCCAGCAGCACCCGCGGAGGTTCCAACGAAAGATTATTT. As protein: CASSTRGGSNERLF. The whole CDR3 sequence is CASSTRGGSNERLFF.

A remark on this clone: Mouse gene names and germline throughout. The read ends 1 residue early relative to the CDR3; the germline J gene fills the gap. V and J are TRBV23 and TRBJ2-7; the table's D call TRBD2 went unverified against the DNA. Germline values: CDR1 KGHTA, CDR2 FQNQQP. This CDR3 region has 15 residues. CDR3 DNA (partial): TGCTCCAGCAGTCAATTTACTGGGGGGGCGCGTGAACAGTAC. Translation: CSSSQFTGGAREQY. The entire CDR3 protein is CSSSQFTGGAREQYF.

Worth noting for this clone: Each gene name is a mouse one. The sequence runs out 1 residue before the end of the CDR3; the remainder is reconstructed from the germline J gene. The chain links TRBV12-2 to TRBJ2-5; the D is unclear. The germline V gene encodes CDR1 SGHLS and CDR2 HYDKME. The CDR3 runs to 14 residues. V lost 0 bases, J lost 1 base, and 7 bases lay in between. The CDR3 protein is CASSLETYQDTQYF. The CDR3 DNA, read in part, is TGTGCCAGCTCTCTCGAAACATACCAAGACACCCAGTAC.

Remarks on this clone: The gene names given are mouse names. The read finishes 1 residue shy of the CDR3 end, and the germline J gene is used to complete it. This sequence joins TRBV3 and TRBJ2-5, with TRBD2 as a possible D gene (7 bases). Germline values: CDR1 SNHLY, CDR2 FYNGKV (reference sequence). The CDR3 is 14 amino acids. V lost 2 bases, J lost 2 bases, and 8 bases lay in between. CDR3 DNA (partial): TGTGCCAGCAGCTTAAGGGGGGCCCAAGACACCCAGTAC. Protein product: CASSLRGAQDTQY. The whole CDR3 protein reads CASSLRGAQDTQYF.

Note on this clone: The genes are named according to mouse. The read ends 1 residue early relative to the CDR3; the germline J gene fills the gap. The chain couples TRBV16 to TRBJ2-4, with D uncertain. Germline assignment: CDR1 SGHSA and CDR2 FRNQAP. The V end lost 3 bases, the J end lost 0 bases, and 4 bases lay between the germline ends. CDR3 length equals 13 residues. The DNA read from the CDR3 is TGTGCAAGCAGCTTGGGGAGTCAAAACACCTTGTAC. Protein: CASSLGSQNTLY. The whole CDR3 sequence is CASSLGSQNTLYF.

This clone has a single count. Gene names are the mouse ones. The read finishes 1 residue shy of the CDR3 end, and the germline J gene is used to complete it. This chain links TRBV29 with TRBJ2-3; D unresolved. CDR3 length: 15 amino acids. V lost 2 bases and J 0 bases, leaving 9 bases between the germline ends. Germline loops: CDR1 MSHET, CDR2 SYDVDS. Partial CDR3 DNA: TGTGCTAGCAGTTTAGTGGGTCCTAGTGCAGAAACGCTGTAT. This sequence encodes CASSLVGPSAETLY. The entire CDR3 protein reads CASSLVGPSAETLYF.

This clone is deemed medium-sized. Genes and germline come from the mouse. Read data end 1 residue before the CDR3 end; the end is taken from the germline J gene. The same CDR3 also results from other DNA sequences found in this sample. The genes are TRBV26 and TRBJ1-2, with D uncertain. The CDR3 contains 12 residues. CDR1 is KGHPV and CDR2 is FQNQEV in the germline V gene (reference sequence). Trimming cost V 6 bases and J 0 bases, with 5 bases left between them. The CDR3 bases that were read are TGTGCCAGCAGCCGAACAAACTCCGACTACACC. Amino acid sequence: CASSRTNSDYT. The full CDR3 sequence reads CASSRTNSDYTF.

To note about this clone: The gene symbols are mouse symbols. The read terminates 1 residue before the CDR3 end, so the remaining end is supplied by the germline J gene. This chain connects TRBV3 to TRBJ2-5; 10 bases match TRBD2. Losses at the gene ends were 0 bases for V and 7 bases for J; bases not matched to a gene: 1. Germline loops: CDR1 SNHLY, CDR2 FYNGKV (reference sequence). The CDR3 is 14 residues long. This CDR3 reads CASSLALGGNTQYF. The part of the CDR3 DNA that was read is TGTGCCAGCAGCTTAGCACTGGGGGGGAACACCCAGTAC.

Regarding this clone: The gene symbols are mouse symbols. The read halts 1 residue ahead of the CDR3 end, with the missing end drawn from the germline J gene. The chain employs TRBV16 and TRBJ2-4; D gene ambiguous. V was pared by 0 bases and J by 2 bases, with 6 bases between. The CDR3 covers 14 residues. The V gene's germline CDR1 is SGHSA and CDR2 FRNQAP. The CDR3 bases that were read are TGTGCAAGCAGCTTAGAGTGGTCTCAAAACACCTTGTAC. It translates to CASSLEWSQNTLY. Given in full, the CDR3 is CASSLEWSQNTLYF. Full variable domain (rest looked up from reference TRBV16 and TRBJ2-4): NAGVIQTPRHKVTGKGQEATLWCEPISGHSAVFWYRQTIVQGLEFLTYFRNQAPIDDSGMPKERFSAQMPNQSHSTLKIQSTQPQDSAVYLCASSLEWSQNTLYFGAGTRLSVL.

Note on this clone: The germline and genes are mouse ones. The sequence runs out 1 residue before the end of the CDR3; the remainder is reconstructed from the germline J gene. J is TRBJ1-1 and V is TRBV16; D uncertain. The CDR3 covers 13 residues. The V end lost 1 base, the J end lost 1 base, and 4 bases lay between the germline ends. From germline, CDR1 is SGHSA and CDR2 FRNQAP. The covered CDR3 bases are TGTGCAAGCAGCTTAGCCAAAAACACAGAAGTCTTC. Translation gives CASSLAKNTEVF. The entire CDR3 protein reads CASSLAKNTEVFF.

As for this clone: Gene names denote mouse genes. The read comes to an end 1 residue before the CDR3 does, leaving the germline J gene to fill in the end. V usage is TRBV15 and J usage is TRBJ2-7; TRBD1 is a possible D gene (6 bases). The CDR3 is 15 residues long. Trimming pared 11 bases from V and 4 bases from J, leaving 24 bases between. The germline V gene encodes CDR1 SGHND and CDR2 FRSKSL. CDR3 DNA, as far as it was read: TGTGCCCAGTCCCCCCCCGGACAGAAAAAATATGAACAGTAC. Translation: CAQSPPGQKKYEQY. The CDR3 in full is CAQSPPGQKKYEQYF.

Concerning this clone itself: Here the gene names and germline are mouse. With the read ending 1 residue before the CDR3 end, the germline J gene is used to fill in that end. The V and J genes are TRBV12-2 and TRBJ2-1, with TRBD1 identical over 11 bases. There are 15 residues in the CDR3. The V gene's germline CDR1 is SGHLS and CDR2 HYDKME. V was clipped by 3 bases and J by 3 bases; unmatched bases: 3. The covered CDR3 bases are TGTGCCAGCTCTTCCGGGACAGGGGGCTATGCTGAGCAGTTC. It specifies CASSSGTGGYAEQF. The entire CDR3 sequence reads CASSSGTGGYAEQFF.

A remark on this clone: Genes and germline come from the mouse. Coverage ceases 1 residue before the CDR3 finishes, and the germline J gene fills in the end. This rearrangement joins TRBV26 to TRBJ2-4; unclear D gene. Germline assignment: CDR1 KGHPV and CDR2 FQNQEV (reference sequence). V lost 4 bases and J lost 0, with 5 bases in between. This CDR3 has 13 residues. CDR3 residues: CASSPDSQNTLYF. CDR3 DNA (partial): TGTGCCAGCAGTCCCGACAGTCAAAACACCTTGTAC.

Regarding this clone: Mouse gene names apply. Read data end 1 residue before the CDR3 end; the end is taken from the germline J gene. V usage is TRBV15 and J usage is TRBJ2-2; D is unresolved. This CDR3 region has 13 residues. Germline-derived CDR1 and CDR2 are SGHND and FRSKSL. V shed 0 bases and J shed 4 bases, with 3 bases lying between them. The CDR3 protein is CASSLAGTGQLYF. The CDR3 DNA, read in part, is TGTGCCAGCAGTTTAGCTGGCACCGGGCAGCTCTAC.

With respect to this clone: Genes and germline are mouse. The read stops 1 residue short of the end of the CDR3; the missing end is completed from the germline J gene. V gene TRBV16 combines with J gene TRBJ1-4, with a tentative D call TRBD1 (6 bases). Per germline, CDR1 SGHSA and CDR2 FRNQAP. V was pared by 5 bases and J by 1 base, with 11 bases between. The CDR3 is 15 amino acids. CDR3 loop: CASSRGQNSNERLFF. Incomplete CDR3 DNA: TGTGCAAGCAGCCGGGGACAAAATTCCAACGAAAGATTATTT.

With respect to this clone: These gene names are mouse names. The CDR3 end is not reached by the read, which stops 1 residue before it; the germline J gene fills it in. The chain uses TRBV3 and TRBJ2-1, with D unresolved. Germline assignment: CDR1 SNHLY and CDR2 FYNGKV (reference sequence). The V gene lost 0 bases and the J gene lost 4 bases, with 7 bases spanning the gap. This CDR3 is 14 amino acids long. The DNA read from the CDR3 is TGTGCCAGCAGCTTAGCGGGGAGGTATGCTGAGCAGTTC. Translating gives CASSLAGRYAEQF. The whole CDR3 reads CASSLAGRYAEQFF. The full variable domain, in which reference TRBV3 and TRBJ2-1 provide the parts outside the CDR3, is GPKVLQIPSHQIIDMGQMVTLNCDPVSNHLYFYWYKQILGQQMEFLVNFYNGKVMEKSKLFKDQFSVERPDGSYFTLKIQPTALEDSAVYFCASSLAGRYAEQFFGPGTRLTVL.

Judged by abundance, this clone is medium-sized. The genes and germline here are from mouse. The CDR3 end lies 1 residue beyond the end of the read and is filled in from the germline J gene. The chain combines TRBV20 with TRBJ1-5; possibly TRBD1 for D (6 bases). Germline CDR1 reads GFQATS; CDR2 reads STVNSAI. This CDR3 is 12 amino acids long. V lost 6 bases and J 1 base, leaving 7 bases between the germline ends. CDR3 amino acids: CGAGTNNQAPLF. The covered CDR3 bases are TGTGGTGCCGGGACAAACAACCAGGCTCCGCTT. Looking up the rest from reference TRBV20 and TRBJ1-5 gives the full variable domain: GALVYQYPRRTICKSGTSMRMECQAVGFQATSVAWYRQSPQKTFELIALSTVNSAIKYEQNFTQEKFPISHPNLSFSSMTVLNAYLEDRGLYLCGAGTNNQAPLFGEGTRLSVL.

For this clone: Gene names denote mouse genes. The read is 1 residue too short to cover the CDR3 end, so that end is filled in from the germline J gene. The chain has TRBV26 and TRBJ2-5, with no clear D. Between the trimmed V and J ends, which lost 2 bases and 6 bases, there was a span of 9 bases. The CDR3 has 13 amino acids. The germline CDR1 and CDR2 sequences are KGHPV and FQNQEV (reference sequence). Incomplete CDR3 DNA: TGTGCCAGCAGTCTGCGGGGAGGGGACACCCAGTAC. Its protein product is CASSLRGGDTQY. The full CDR3 reads CASSLRGGDTQYF.

Comments on this clone: Gene names are the mouse ones. This sample includes further DNA sequences coding for the same CDR3. The CDR3: CASSPGQGAEVFF. The CDR3 DNA, read in part, is TGTGCCAGCAGTCCGGGACAGGGGGCGGAAGTCTTC. This chain joins TRBV13-3 and TRBJ1-1, with 12 bases identical to TRBD1. The read is 1 residue too short to cover the CDR3 end, so that end is filled in from the germline J gene. CDR1 is NNHDY, CDR2 SYVADS, per germline. There are 13 residues in the CDR3. The ends lost 4 bases at V and 8 bases at J; junction bases unmatched: 3.